This TCR beta chain was documented in a study of blood T cell repertoires in COVID-19. About the study: From the United States, Italy and Spain came samples of acute and convalescent COVID-19. T cells, B-cell-depleted T cells, or PBMCs supplied cDNA or gDNA.

The V and J ends lost 1 base and 6 bases, in that order; junction bases with no gene match: 1. Germline V gene sequence: CDR1 GTSNPN, CDR2 SVGIG (reference sequence). The CDR3 runs 13 residues. Under the authors' procedure: Estimation of nucleated cell counts was performed using reference gene primer amplification. This table comes from immunoSEQ multiplex PCR, and its TCRdb copy is limited to in-frame clones, with some not included. V and J calls and clone size are copied from that table; D and trimming were computed from the DNA. The sample has some 140,000 clones; about 85% are singletons. The origin of this receptor is a human donor in a cohort sampled during active COVID-19. Material: peripheral blood. The V and J genes are TRBV30 and TRBJ1-1; the match to TRBD1 covers 11 bases. CDR3 DNA: TGTGCCTGGAGTGGGGGACAGGGGGCTGAAGCTTTCTTT. Its translation: CAWSGGQGAEAFF.